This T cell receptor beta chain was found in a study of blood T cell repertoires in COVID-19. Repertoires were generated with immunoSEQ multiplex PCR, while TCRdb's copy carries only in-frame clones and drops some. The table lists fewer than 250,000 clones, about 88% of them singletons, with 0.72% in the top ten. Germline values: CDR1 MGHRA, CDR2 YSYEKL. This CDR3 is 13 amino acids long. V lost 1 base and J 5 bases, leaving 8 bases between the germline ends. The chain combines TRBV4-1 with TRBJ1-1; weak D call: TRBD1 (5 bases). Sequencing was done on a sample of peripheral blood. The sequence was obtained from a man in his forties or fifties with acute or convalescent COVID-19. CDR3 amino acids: CASSQVGTTEAFF. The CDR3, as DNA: TGCGCCAGCAGCCAAGTAGGGACTACTGAAGCTTTCTTT.